This entry lists 5 T cell receptor beta chains sequenced from one sample in a study of response to subunit inactivated influenza vaccine. A single record per CDR3 protein comes from TCRdb applying MiXCR to the RT-PCR reads. The data show about 650,000 distinct CDR3 sequences, around 13% seen once. The specimen was PBMCs from blood, collected less than 15 days before vaccination. The receptors were gathered from a man over 45 who received an inactivated influenza vaccine.

This clonotype was recorded many times. The chain couples TRBV12-3 or TRBV12-4 to TRBJ2-2; TRBD2 aligns across 9 bases. Trimming took 3 bases from V and 5 from J; bases not matched to a gene: 7. The CDR3 consists of 16 residues. The CDR3 nucleotides read TGTGCCAGCAGTTTGACCGGGACTAGCATGACCGGGGAGCTGTTTTTT. This translates into CASSLTGTSMTGELFF.

This clonotype has more than one count but fewer than ten. The chain employs TRBV7-8 and TRBJ2-5, with a possible D match to TRBD1 (6 bases). The length of the CDR3 is 15 residues. CDR1 and CDR2 (germline): SGHVS, FQNEAQ. V shed 5 bases and J shed 9 bases, with 22 bases lying between them. CDR3 bases: TGTGCCAGCAGCCAAGTCCGGGACACCCTTGAGCCCCAGTACTTC. This sequence encodes CASSQVRDTLEPQYF. Filled out from reference TRBV7-8 and TRBJ2-5, the complete variable domain reads GAGVSQSPRYKVAKRGQDVALRCDPISGHVSLFWYQQALGQGPEFLTYFQNEAQLDKSGLPSDRFFAERPEGSVSTLKIQRTQQEDSAVYLCASSQVRDTLEPQYFGPGTRLLVL.

The chain links TRBV6-1 to TRBJ2-5, with D possibly TRBD2 on 6 matching bases. Germline CDR1 MNHNS, CDR2 SASEGT. The CDR3 is made up of 15 amino acids. V lost 9 bases and J lost 1, with 18 bases in between. The CDR3 DNA follows: TGTGCCAGTAGGAAGCGGGCCCTCTTCCAAGAGACCCAGTACTTC. The encoded protein is CASRKRALFQETQYF.

V and J are TRBV5-1 and TRBJ2-1, with D perhaps TRBD2 (6 bases). CDR1 SGHRS and CDR2 YFSETQ come from the germline V gene. V lost 1 base and J 7 bases, leaving 15 bases between the germline ends. The CDR3 has 15 amino acids. CDR3 bases: TGCGCCAGCAGCTTGTTCTCCGGGAGATTAAATGAGCAGTTCTTC. This gives the protein CASSLFSGRLNEQFF.

The chain has TRBV7-8 and TRBJ2-1, with 11 bases identical to TRBD1. Losses at the gene ends were 5 bases for V and 7 bases for J; bases not matched to a gene: 7. The germline gives CDR1 SGHVS, CDR2 FQNEAQ. The CDR3 consists of 15 residues. The CDR3: CASSEPGQGGNEQFF. CDR3 DNA: TGTGCCAGCAGCGAACCGGGACAGGGGGGTAATGAGCAGTTCTTC.